Reported below is one T cell receptor beta chain. Its antigen is undetermined. Sequencing used immunoSEQ multiplex PCR; TCRdb keeps in-frame clones, though not all of them. Of approximately 46,000 clones detected, approximately 88% appear once; the ten largest clones hold around 18%. These data originate in a study of OX40 agonist ivuxolimab in advanced cancers. Study overall: With ivuxolimab, an agonistic anti-OX40 (CD134) antibody, patients were treated.

Study findings and constraints: In CD8+ T cells, expanded clones were on average more numerous than in CD4+. Doses of 0.1 to 3.0 mg/kg were accompanied by clonal expansion of CD4+ and CD8+ blood T cells by week 6.

This receptor was obtained from an adult with an advanced solid tumor such as melanoma, head and neck, liver or kidney cancer. The sample here was CD4+ or CD8+ T cells sorted from blood, taken in a trial of the OX40 agonist ivuxolimab.

The CDR3 is CASSRDLQETQYF. DNA for the CDR3: TGTGCCAGCAGTCGGGACTTACAAGAGACCCAGTACTTC. This rearrangement joins TRBV6-6 to TRBJ2-5; D is possibly TRBD2 (6 bases). There are 13 residues in the CDR3. V lost 5 bases to trimming and J lost 2 bases, with 9 bases between them. The germline CDR1 and CDR2 sequences are MNHNY and SVGAGI (reference sequence).